These 16 T cell receptor beta chains came from one sample sequenced in a study of tumor and adjacent non-tumor tissue in lung cancer. A modified ARM-PCR protocol with three rounds of nested PCR amplified TCRbeta. TCRdb re-derived calls from the multiplex PCR reads in MiXCR, one entry per CDR3 protein. The table lists fewer than 120,000 distinct CDR3 sequences, about 80% of them singletons. RNA was extracted from bulk tissue without any cell sorting. Sequencing was performed on lung tumor tissue. The receptors were gathered from a man between 65 and 85 years old with non-small cell lung cancer.

Concerning this clonotype: One end of the junction does not line up with germline, which may come from a read error. The rearrangement links TRBV6-2 or TRBV6-3 to TRBJ2-1, with D possibly matching TRBD1 (6 bases). The length of the CDR3 is 15 residues. Per the germline V gene, CDR1 is MNHEY and CDR2 is SVGEGT. CDR3 residues: CASSRGQGNTNEQFF. The DNA of the CDR3 is TGCGCCAGCAGTCGGGGACAAGGCAATACCAATGAGCAGTTCTTC.

Comments on this clonotype: Mismatch with germline at one junction end may stem from a read error. The rearrangement uses TRBV29-1 and TRBJ2-3; 9 bases align to TRBD1. CDR3 size: 17 residues. Germline lookup yields CDR1 SQVTM and CDR2 ANQGSEA. In DNA, the CDR3 is TGCAGCTTACTCCCACATGTGACAGGGGGGAACACATATACGCAGTATTTT. It yields the protein CSLLPHVTGGNTYTQYF.

As concerns this clonotype: The junction differs from germline at one of its ends, possibly a read error. The chain couples TRBV13 to TRBJ2-2; TRBD1 matches 8 bases. Germline lookup yields CDR1 PRHDT and CDR2 FYEKMQ (reference sequence). This CDR3 is built from 16 residues. CDR3 sequence: CASCLGTGSVTGELLF. Written as DNA, the CDR3 is TGTGCCAGCTGCTTAGGGACAGGTTCGGTCACCGGGGAGCTGCTTTTT.

This clonotype was seen a handful of times. The CDR3 does not close with the conserved phenylalanine or tryptophan, likely indicating a read error. J is TRBJ2-7 and V is TRBV20-1, with D tentatively TRBD1 (6 bases). There are 14 residues in the CDR3. The germline CDR1 and CDR2 sequences are DFQATT and SNEGSKA (reference sequence). In DNA, the CDR3 is TGCAATGCACAACCGGGACAAACACCATACGAGCAGTACTCC. It specifies CNAQPGQTPYEQYS.

The chain combines TRBV6-6 with TRBJ2-3; possibly TRBD1 for D (6 bases). V was pared by 2 bases and J by 15 bases, with 30 bases between. CDR3 length: 17 residues. CDR1 and CDR2 from the germline V gene are MNHNY and SVGAGI (reference sequence). The CDR3, as DNA: TGTGCCAGCAGTTACGATCCAGACTGGGGGCGCACAGATACACAATATTTT. It specifies CASSYDPDWGRTDTQYF.

A word on this clonotype: Lacking the conserved final phenylalanine or tryptophan, this CDR3 likely reflects a read error. V gene TRBV6-5 combines with J gene TRBJ2-5; D possibly corresponds to TRBD2 (5 bases). The CDR3 spans 13 residues. Germline V lookup: CDR1 MNHEY, CDR2 SVGAGI. The ends were cut back, 10 bases at V and 5 bases at J, with 17 bases in the middle. CDR3 bases: TGTGCCATCAGACGTACTAGATCCGAGACCCAGTACTAC. It is translated as CAIRRTRSETQYY.

The chain recombines TRBV12-3 or TRBV12-4 with TRBJ2-7, with D hard to call. Trimming removed 3 bases at V and 8 bases at J, with 11 bases between. The length of the CDR3 is 12 residues. The CDR3 DNA follows: TGTGCCAGCAGTTTCTCACTCCACAAGCAGTACTTC. It yields the protein CASSFSLHKQYF.

About this clonotype: Mismatch with germline at one junction end may stem from a read error. The chain employs TRBV29-1 and TRBJ2-3, with a possible D match to TRBD2 (7 bases). Germline CDR1 and CDR2: SQVTM and ANQGSEA. The CDR3 contains 17 residues. The CDR3 loop reads CSLLPYVIGGDTDTLYF. Here the CDR3 DNA reads TGCAGCTTACTCCCATATGTAATAGGGGGGGACACAGATACGCTGTATTTT.

This clonotype has a handful of counts. One junction end disagrees with the germline gene, perhaps due to a read error. This rearrangement joins TRBV14 to TRBJ2-1; 9 positions match TRBD2. The CDR3 contains 15 residues. Germline CDR1 SGHDN, CDR2 FVKESK. DNA of the CDR3: TGTGTCAGCAGCCAAGAGCTGGCGGGAGGGCATGAGCAGTTCTTC. Its protein product is CVSSQELAGGHEQFF.

On this clonotype: A much larger clone differs from this one at a single base, so this may be a read error. The V and J genes are TRBV28 and TRBJ2-7; 10 bases agree with TRBD2. CDR1 and CDR2 from the germline V gene are MDHEN and SYDVKM. The length of the CDR3 is 16 residues. V shed 6 bases and J 3 bases; nucleotides not matched to a gene: 11. This CDR3 is CASSFRTSGTDYEQYF. In nucleotides, the CDR3 is TGTGCCAGCAGCTTCAGGACTAGCGGTACTGACTACGAGCAGTACTTC.

With regard to this clonotype: Its ends do not fully match the called genes, so a read error is possible. The V gene is TRBV6-6, the J gene TRBJ2-1, with D unclear. The CDR3 length is 10 residues. In germline, CDR1 is MNHNY, CDR2 SVGAGI (reference sequence). The CDR3: CASPTYEQLF. In nucleotides, the CDR3 is TGTGCCAGCCCTACCTATGAGCAGTTATTC.

Remarks on this clonotype: An end of the junction does not agree with germline; a read error may underlie this. V gene TRBV20-1 combines with J gene TRBJ2-7; a weak D match, TRBD1 (7 bases). Per germline, CDR1 DFQATT and CDR2 SNEGSKA (reference sequence). There are 15 residues in the CDR3. This CDR3 is CSARDGGTDTCEHYF. The CDR3 DNA reads TGCAGTGCTAGAGATGGGGGGACAGACACCTGTGAGCACTACTTT.

Worth noting for this clonotype: Here the CDR3 omits its conserved ending phenylalanine or tryptophan, so a read error is the likely source. This chain uses TRBV29-1 with TRBJ2-2; a possible D gene is TRBD1 (6 bases). The CDR3 sequence is 11 residues long. Per the germline V gene, CDR1 is SQVTM and CDR2 is ANQGSEA. V dropped 6 bases and J dropped 6 bases, with 8 bases sitting between them. The CDR3 here is CSVKGAGELFL. Here the CDR3 DNA reads TGCAGCGTGAAGGGGGCCGGGGAGCTGTTTCTT.

This clonotype was counted once. Germline and junction disagree at one end, which may indicate a read error. The genes are TRBV11-2 and TRBJ2-5; TRBD1 is a possible D gene (6 bases). Germline values: CDR1 SGHAT, CDR2 FQNNGV. The CDR3 runs to 14 residues. For the CDR3, the DNA is TGTGCTAGCAGCTCACAGGGTAGAGGAGAGACCCAGTACTTC. Translating it yields CASSSQGRGETQYF.

As regards this clonotype: Because it lacks the conserved phenylalanine or tryptophan at the end, this CDR3 is likely a read error. It is unclear where the CDR3 begins or ends on the DNA, so no DNA is shown, and the CDR3 is as TCRdb lists it. V gene TRBV29-1 combines with J gene TRBJ2-2; no check of the table's D call, TRBD2, against the DNA was made. Including both end residues, the CDR3 is 14 amino acids long. The germline V gene has CDR1 SQVTM and CDR2 ANQGSEA. The CDR3 loop is CIADVAGGTGELSL.

V is TRBV5-4 and J is TRBJ2-5; 9 bases map to TRBD2. CDR1 is SGHNT and CDR2 is YYREEE in the germline V gene (reference sequence). V trimming: 0 bases; J trimming: 5 bases; junction bases outside the gene matches: 8. This CDR3 region has 16 residues. The CDR3, as DNA: TGTGCCAGCAGCTTGGGTAGCGGGGGTGCGTGTGAGACCCAGTACTTC. Protein sequence: CASSLGSGGACETQYF.